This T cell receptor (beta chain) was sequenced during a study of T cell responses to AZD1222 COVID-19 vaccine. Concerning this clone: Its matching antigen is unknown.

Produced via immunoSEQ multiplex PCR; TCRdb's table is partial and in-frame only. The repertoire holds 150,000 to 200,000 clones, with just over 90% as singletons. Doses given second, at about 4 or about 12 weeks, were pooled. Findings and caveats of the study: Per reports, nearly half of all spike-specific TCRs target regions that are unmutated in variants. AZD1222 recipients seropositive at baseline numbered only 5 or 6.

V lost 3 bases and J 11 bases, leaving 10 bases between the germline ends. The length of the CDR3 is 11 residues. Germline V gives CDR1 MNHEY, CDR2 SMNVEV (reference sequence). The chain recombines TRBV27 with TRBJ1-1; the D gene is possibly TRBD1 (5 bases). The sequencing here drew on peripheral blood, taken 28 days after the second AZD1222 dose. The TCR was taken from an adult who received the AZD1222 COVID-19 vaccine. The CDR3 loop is CASSLGEAAFF. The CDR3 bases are TGTGCCAGCAGTTTGGGGGAGGCGGCTTTCTTT.